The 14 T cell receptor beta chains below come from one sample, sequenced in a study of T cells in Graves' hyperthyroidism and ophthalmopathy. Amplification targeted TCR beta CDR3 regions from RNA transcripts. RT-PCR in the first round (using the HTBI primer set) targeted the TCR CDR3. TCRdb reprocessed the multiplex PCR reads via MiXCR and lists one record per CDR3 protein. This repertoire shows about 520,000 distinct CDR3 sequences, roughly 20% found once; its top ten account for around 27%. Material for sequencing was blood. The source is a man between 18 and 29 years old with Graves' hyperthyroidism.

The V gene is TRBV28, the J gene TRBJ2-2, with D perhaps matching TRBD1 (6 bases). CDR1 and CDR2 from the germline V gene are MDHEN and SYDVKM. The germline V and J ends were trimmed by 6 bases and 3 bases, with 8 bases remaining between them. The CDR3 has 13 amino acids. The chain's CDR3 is CASRTGYTGELFF. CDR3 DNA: TGTGCCAGCAGGACAGGTTACACCGGGGAGCTGTTTTTT.

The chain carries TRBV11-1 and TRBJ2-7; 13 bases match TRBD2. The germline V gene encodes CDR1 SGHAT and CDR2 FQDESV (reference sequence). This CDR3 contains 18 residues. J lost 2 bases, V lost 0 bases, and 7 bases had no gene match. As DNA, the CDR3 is TGTGCCAGCAGCTTAGCGCTTAGGACTAGCGGGGGCACCTACGAGCAGTACTTC. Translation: CASSLALRTSGGTYEQYF.

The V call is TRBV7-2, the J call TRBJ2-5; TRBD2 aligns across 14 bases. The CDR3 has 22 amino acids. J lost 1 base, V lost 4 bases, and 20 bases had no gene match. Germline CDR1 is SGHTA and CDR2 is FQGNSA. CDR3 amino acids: CASSCPSGTPGLAGVTQETQYF. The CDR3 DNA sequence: TGTGCCAGCAGCTGCCCTTCCGGGACACCGGGACTAGCGGGGGTAACCCAAGAGACCCAGTACTTC.

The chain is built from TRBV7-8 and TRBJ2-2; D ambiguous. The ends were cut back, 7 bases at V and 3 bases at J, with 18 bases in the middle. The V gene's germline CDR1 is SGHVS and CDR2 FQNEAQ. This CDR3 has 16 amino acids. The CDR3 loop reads CASTYRRDFYTGELFF. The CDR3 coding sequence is TGTGCCAGCACCTACCGAAGAGACTTTTACACCGGGGAGCTGTTTTTT.

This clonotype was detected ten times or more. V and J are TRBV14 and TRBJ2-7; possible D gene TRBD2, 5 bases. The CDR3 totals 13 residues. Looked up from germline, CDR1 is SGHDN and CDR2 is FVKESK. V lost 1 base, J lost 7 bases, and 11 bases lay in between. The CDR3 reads CASSQVNTGEQYF. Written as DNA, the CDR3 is TGTGCCAGCAGCCAAGTCAACACGGGGGAGCAGTACTTC.

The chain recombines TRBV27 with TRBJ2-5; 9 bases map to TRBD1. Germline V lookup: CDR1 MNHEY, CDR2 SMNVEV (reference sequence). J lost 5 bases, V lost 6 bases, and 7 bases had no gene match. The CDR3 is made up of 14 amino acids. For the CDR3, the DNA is TGTGCCAGCAGGGGACAGGGTATCTTGGAGACCCAGTACTTC. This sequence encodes CASRGQGILETQYF.

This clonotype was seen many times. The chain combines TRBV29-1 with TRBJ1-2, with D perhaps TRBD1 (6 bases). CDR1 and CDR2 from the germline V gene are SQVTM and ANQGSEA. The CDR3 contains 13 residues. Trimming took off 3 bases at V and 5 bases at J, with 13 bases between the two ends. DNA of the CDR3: TGCAGCGTTGAGGTGGGGGCTGGATATGGCTACACCTTC. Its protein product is CSVEVGAGYGYTF.

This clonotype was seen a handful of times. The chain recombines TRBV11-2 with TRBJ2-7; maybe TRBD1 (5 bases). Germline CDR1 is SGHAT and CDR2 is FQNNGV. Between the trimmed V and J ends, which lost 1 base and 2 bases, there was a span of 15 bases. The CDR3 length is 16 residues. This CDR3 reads CASSLGTGLTPYEQYF. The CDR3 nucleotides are TGTGCCAGCAGCTTAGGTACAGGCCTAACACCCTACGAGCAGTACTTC.

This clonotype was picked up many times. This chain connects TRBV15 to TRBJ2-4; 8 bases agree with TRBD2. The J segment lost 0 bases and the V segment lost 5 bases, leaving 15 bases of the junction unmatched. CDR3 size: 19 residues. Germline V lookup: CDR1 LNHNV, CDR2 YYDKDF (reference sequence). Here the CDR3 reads CATSGGLGLAGLAKNIQYF. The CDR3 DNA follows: TGTGCCACCAGCGGCGGTTTAGGGCTAGCGGGTCTAGCCAAAAACATTCAGTACTTC.

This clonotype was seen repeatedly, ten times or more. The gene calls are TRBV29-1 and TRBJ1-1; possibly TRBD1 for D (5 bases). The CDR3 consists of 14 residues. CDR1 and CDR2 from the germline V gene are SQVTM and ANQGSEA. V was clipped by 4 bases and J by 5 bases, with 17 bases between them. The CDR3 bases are TGCAGCGTTGCGGCTAGGCTGGGGGGGACTGAAGCTTTCTTT. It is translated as CSVAARLGGTEAFF.

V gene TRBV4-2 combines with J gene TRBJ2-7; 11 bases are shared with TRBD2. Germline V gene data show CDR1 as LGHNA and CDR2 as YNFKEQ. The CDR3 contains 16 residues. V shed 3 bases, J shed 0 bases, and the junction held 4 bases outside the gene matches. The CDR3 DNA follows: TGTGCCAGCAGCCACACTAGCGGGGGTTACTCCTACGAGCAGTACTTC. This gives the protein CASSHTSGGYSYEQYF.

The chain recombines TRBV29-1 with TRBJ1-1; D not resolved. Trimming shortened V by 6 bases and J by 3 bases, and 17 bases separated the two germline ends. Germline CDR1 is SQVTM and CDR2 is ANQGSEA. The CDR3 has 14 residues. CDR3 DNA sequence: TGCAGCGTGACGAGATGGGAAGGGCACACTGAAGCTTTCTTT. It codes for CSVTRWEGHTEAFF.

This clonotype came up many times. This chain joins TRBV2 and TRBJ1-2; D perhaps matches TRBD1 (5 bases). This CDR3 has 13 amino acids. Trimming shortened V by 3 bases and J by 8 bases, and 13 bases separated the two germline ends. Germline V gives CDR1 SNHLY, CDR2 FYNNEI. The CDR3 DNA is TGTGCCAGCAGTGACGCGGCAGGGTGGGGCTACACCTTC. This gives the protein CASSDAAGWGYTF.

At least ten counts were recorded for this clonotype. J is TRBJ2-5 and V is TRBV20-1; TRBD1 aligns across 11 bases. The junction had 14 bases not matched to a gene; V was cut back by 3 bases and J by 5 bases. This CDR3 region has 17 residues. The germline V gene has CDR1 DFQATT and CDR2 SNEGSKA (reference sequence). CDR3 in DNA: TGCAGTGCTAGCACACAACTCCGGGACAGGGGGAGGGAGACCCAGTACTTC. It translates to CSASTQLRDRGRETQYF.